This paragraph reports one TCR beta chain. No antigen is known for it. The sample holds no much larger clone one base away, and base qualities are not on file. The meaning of the sample's treatment or condition label: live attenuated yellow fever vaccine strain. Two biological replicates of bulk PBMCs were collected at each blood-draw timepoint. PBMCs were isolated from peripheral blood using a standard Ficoll-Paque protocol. RNA was extracted with TriZol from bulk PBMCs, CD4 and CD8 fractions, and dextramer-positive and dextramer-negative fractions. The entry originates in a study of T cells after yellow fever vaccination (dated by TCRdb to about 2019). As for the study more broadly: Libraries from fractions with low cell numbers were prepared with the SMART-Seq v4 Ultra Low Input RNA kit. To track T-cell clones before and after primary and booster YFV17D yellow fever vaccination, bulk TCR alpha and beta repertoires were sequenced longitudinally. Two healthy male donors made up the cohort, one aged 18 to 29 years and the other aged 30 to 40 years. Blood was collected at multiple timepoints before and after primary and secondary immunization, and bulk PBMC replicates and cell subsets were isolated. Study-wide conclusions, independent of this receptor: The secondary T-cell response was weaker than the primary response but faster, peaking on day 5 instead of day 15. After the booster, most clones that had expanded after primary vaccination were detected again (over 95% of CD4 and around nine tenths of CD8), suggesting broad maintenance of memory. Computational filtering was required because FACS-sorted repertoires could contain abundant contaminating clonotypes from the bulk population. Because only a couple of donors were included in the study, the extent to which the findings can be generalized is limited. A small share of clonotypes was detected in both CD4 and CD8 compartments, with the overlap likely arising from convergent recombination.

TCR cDNA was synthesized by 5'RACE template switching, which introduced a universal primer site and unique molecular identifiers. Priming of cDNA synthesis was performed from both the TCR alpha and TCR beta constant segments. Two PCR steps were used to amplify libraries, with sample barcodes and sequencing adapters being added in the second step. Sequencing of the libraries was done on either Illumina HiSeq 2500 (2x100 bp) or NovaSeq (2x150 bp). On the authors' methods: MIGEC handled demultiplexing of reads and collapsing into UMI consensus sequences, while MiXCR performed V(D)J alignment. Clonotypes responding to the vaccine were identified with edgeR on replicate PBMC samples, with the criteria of FDR below 0.01 and a log2 fold change above 5 up to day 15. Each bulk clonotype was labeled CD4 or CD8 based on which sequenced repertoire, CD4 or CD8, contained the clonotype at higher abundance. TCRdb took the public reads, trimmed them with fastp at Q25, ran MiXCR for clone calling and kept in-frame beta chains. Rows with a matching CDR3 protein are joined into one entry that keeps the most common DNA and genes. The V and J calls were not made by the authors but by TCRdb's processing. This sample lists about 580,000 distinct CDR3 sequences; less than 20% were detected once. The ten largest clones take up around 15% of the sample.

CDR1 DFQATT and CDR2 SNEGSKA were looked up in the germline V gene (reference sequence). Including the terminal cysteine and phenylalanine, the CDR3 comprises 15 residues. Just CDR3 DNA is preserved here, 45 bases in frame from base 1. V was cut back by 2 bases and J by 0 bases, leaving a gap of 11 bases between them. The input for sequencing was PBMCs, taken about 5 days after the first yellow fever vaccination. The sequence came from a man aged 18 to 30 who received the YFV17D yellow fever vaccine. The rearranged chain carries TRBV20-1 and TRBJ2-4; the D gene cannot be named for sure. CDR3 loop: CSARRAAQAKNIQYF. The sequenced DNA is TGCAGTGCTAGAAGGGCAGCTCAAGCCAAAAACATTCAGTACTTC.